The clone carrying this T cell receptor (beta chain) was counted only a few times. Its antigen is not identified. The source of the sample is a study of CD8 T cells in ankylosing spondylitis. General study findings and limits: With a CD8+ phenotype, disease-linked clones were relatively rare in peripheral blood. Among TCR beta sequences, a motif of several highly homologous variants appeared characteristic of ankylosing spondylitis blood. Reportedly, matched ankylosing spondylitis synovial fluid was significantly enriched for disease-linked clones.

The TCR beta libraries were generated through quantitative 5'-RACE incorporating molecular barcodes. Via MiXCR, TCRdb re-called the 5' RACE reads, giving one row per CDR3 protein. Altogether about 340,000 distinct CDR3 sequences are present, approximately 20% being singletons, with the ten largest covering around 13%. CDR1 is LNHNV, CDR2 YYDKDF, per germline (reference sequence). There are 12 residues in the CDR3. V was trimmed by 5 bases and J by 4 bases, leaving 6 bases between them. The chain combines TRBV15 with TRBJ2-1; unclear D gene. The sample was blood, either unsorted or a sorted T cell fraction (not recorded which). The origin of this receptor is a male donor with ankylosing spondylitis or in good health (not recorded which). Here the CDR3 reads CATSRQYNEQFF. The CDR3, as DNA: TGTGCCACCAGCCGACAATACAATGAGCAGTTCTTC.